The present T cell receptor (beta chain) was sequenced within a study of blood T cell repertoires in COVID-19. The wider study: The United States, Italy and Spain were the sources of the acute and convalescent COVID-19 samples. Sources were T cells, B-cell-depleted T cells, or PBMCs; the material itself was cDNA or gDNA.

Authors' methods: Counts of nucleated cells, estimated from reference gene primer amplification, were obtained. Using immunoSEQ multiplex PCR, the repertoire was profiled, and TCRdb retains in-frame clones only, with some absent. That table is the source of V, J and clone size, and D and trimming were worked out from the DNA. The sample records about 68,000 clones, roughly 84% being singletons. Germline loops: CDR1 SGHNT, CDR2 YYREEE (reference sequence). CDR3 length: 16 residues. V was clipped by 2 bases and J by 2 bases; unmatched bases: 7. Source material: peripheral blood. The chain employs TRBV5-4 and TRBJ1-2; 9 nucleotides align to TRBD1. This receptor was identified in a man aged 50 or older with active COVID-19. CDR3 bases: TGTGCCAGCAGCTTCGCCCGGACAGGGGACAACTATGGCTACACCTTC. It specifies CASSFARTGDNYGYTF.